Following are 4 T cell receptor beta chains from one sample sequenced in a study of OX40 agonist ivuxolimab in advanced cancers. This table comes from immunoSEQ multiplex PCR, and its TCRdb copy is limited to in-frame clones, with some not included. Of tens of thousands of clones in the sample, around 90% were seen once. The sample consisted of CD4+ or CD8+ T cells sorted from blood, taken in a trial of the OX40 agonist ivuxolimab. The receptors originated from an adult with an advanced solid tumor such as melanoma, head and neck, liver or kidney cancer.

The J gene is TRBJ2-5, the V gene TRBV2, with TRBD2 matching 7 bases. The ends lost 7 bases at V and 4 bases at J; junction bases unmatched: 6. The CDR3 runs to 13 residues. Germline loops: CDR1 SNHLY, CDR2 FYNNEI. In DNA form, the CDR3 reads TGTGCCAGCAATTGGGGACTAACAGAGACCCAGTACTTC. Translation: CASNWGLTETQYF.

The V and J genes are TRBV28 and TRBJ2-7, with D tentatively TRBD1 (6 bases). Trimming cost V 7 bases and J 2 bases, with 15 bases left between them. Germline lookup yields CDR1 MDHEN and CDR2 SYDVKM. There are 14 residues in the CDR3. The CDR3 protein is CASNSGQIPYEQYF. CDR3 nucleotide sequence: TGTGCCAGCAACTCCGGACAGATACCCTACGAGCAGTACTTC.

CDR3 in amino acids: CASSMRGQGYGYTF. CDR3 DNA sequence: TGTGCCAGCAGCATGCGGGGACAGGGCTATGGCTACACCTTC. The V call is TRBV6-5, the J call TRBJ1-2; the match to TRBD1 covers 9 bases. This CDR3 is built from 14 residues. Germline lookup yields CDR1 MNHEY and CDR2 SVGAGI. V lost 6 bases and J lost 4; bases outside the gene matches: 6.

The chain joins TRBV15 to TRBJ1-1; no clear D gene. V lost 2 bases and J 4 bases, leaving 11 bases between the germline ends. The CDR3 is 14 amino acids. Germline loops: CDR1 LNHNV, CDR2 YYDKDF (reference sequence). Written as DNA, the CDR3 is TGTGCCACCAGCAGAATAGACGTACGCACTGAAGCTTTCTTT. This sequence encodes CATSRIDVRTEAFF. The variable domain in full, with the rest retrieved from reference TRBV15 and TRBJ1-1, is DAMVIQNPRYQVTQFGKPVTLSCSQTLNHNVMYWYQQKSSQAPKLLFHYYDKDFNNEADTPDNFQSRRPNTSFCFLDIRSPGLGDTAMYLCATSRIDVRTEAFFGQGTRLTVV.